There are a few counts of the clone carrying this T cell receptor beta chain. Its antigen is still unknown. The data stem from a study of Graves' ophthalmopathy and Graves' hyperthyroidism. About the study: Peripheral blood was obtained at first diagnosis, ahead of any treatment.

The authors diagnosed from clinical symptoms, serum thyroxine, TRAb, thyroid ultrasound and orbital computed tomography. General study points: Ophthalmopathy was separated from stable hyperthyroidism by a 13-signature model with 87.88% sensitivity and 75% to 83% specificity. The model achieved under 71% sensitivity and 72% to 85% specificity for ophthalmopathy progression.

The authors amplified TCR beta CDR3 regions, and they did so from RNA transcripts for repertoire sequencing. RT-PCR was first run with HTBI primers, then multiplex PCR in a second round. TCRdb re-called the multiplex PCR reads with MiXCR, one entry per CDR3 protein. The sample lists 650,000 to 900,000 distinct CDR3 sequences, roughly 40% occurring once. This CDR3 has 16 residues. Germline CDR1 and CDR2: DFQATT and SNEGSKA (reference sequence). Trimming shortened V by 4 bases and J by 0 bases, and 16 bases separated the two germline ends. The receptor's source is an adult man with Graves' ophthalmopathy. What was sequenced was peripheral blood. The chain employs TRBV20-1 and TRBJ1-3; tentatively, D is TRBD1 (6 bases). CDR3 residues: CSATGQFLGSGNTIYF. Here the CDR3 DNA reads TGCAGTGCTACCGGACAGTTCCTAGGCTCTGGAAACACCATATATTTT.